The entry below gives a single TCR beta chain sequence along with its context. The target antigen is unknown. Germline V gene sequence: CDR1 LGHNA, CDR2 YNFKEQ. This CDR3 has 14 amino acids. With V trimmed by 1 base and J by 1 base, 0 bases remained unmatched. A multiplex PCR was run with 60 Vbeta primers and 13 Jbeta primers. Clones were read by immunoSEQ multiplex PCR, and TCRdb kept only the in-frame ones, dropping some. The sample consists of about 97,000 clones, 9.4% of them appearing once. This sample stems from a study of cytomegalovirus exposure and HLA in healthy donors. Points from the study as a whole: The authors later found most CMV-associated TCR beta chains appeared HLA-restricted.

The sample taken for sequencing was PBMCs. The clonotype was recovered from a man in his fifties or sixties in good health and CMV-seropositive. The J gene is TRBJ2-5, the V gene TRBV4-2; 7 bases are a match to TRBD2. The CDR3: CASSQGTSQETQYF. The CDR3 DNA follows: TGTGCCAGCAGCCAAGGGACTAGCCAAGAGACCCAGTACTTC.